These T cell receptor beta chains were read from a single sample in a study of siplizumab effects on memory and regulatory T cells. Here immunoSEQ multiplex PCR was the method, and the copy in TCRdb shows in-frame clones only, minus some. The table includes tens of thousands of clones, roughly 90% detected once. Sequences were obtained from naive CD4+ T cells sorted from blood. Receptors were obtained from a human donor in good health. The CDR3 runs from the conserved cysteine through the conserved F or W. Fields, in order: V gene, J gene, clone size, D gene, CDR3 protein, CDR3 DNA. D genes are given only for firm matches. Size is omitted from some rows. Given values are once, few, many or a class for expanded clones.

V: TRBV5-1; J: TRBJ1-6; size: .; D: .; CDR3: CASSFTGSDNSPLHF; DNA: TGCGCCAGCAGCTTCACGGGATCTGATAATTCACCCCTCCACTTT
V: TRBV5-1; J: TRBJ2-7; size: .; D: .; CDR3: CASSSAVSYEQYF; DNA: TGCGCCAGCAGCTCGGCGGTCTCCTACGAGCAGTACTTC
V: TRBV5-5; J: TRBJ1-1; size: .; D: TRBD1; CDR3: CASSSRDRMNTEAFF; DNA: TGTGCCAGCAGCTCCCGGGACAGGATGAACACTGAAGCTTTCTTT
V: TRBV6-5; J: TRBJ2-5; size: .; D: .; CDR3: CASSNRAETQYF; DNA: TGTGCCAGCAGCAACAGGGCAGAGACCCAGTACTTC
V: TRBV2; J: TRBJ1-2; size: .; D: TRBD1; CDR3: CASSEGQGVSGYTF; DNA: TGTGCCAGCAGTGAGGGACAGGGGGTTAGTGGCTACACCTTC
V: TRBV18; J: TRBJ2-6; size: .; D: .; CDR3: CASSEQGSSGANVLTF; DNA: TGTGCCAGCTCAGAACAGGGAAGCTCTGGGGCCAACGTCCTGACTTTC
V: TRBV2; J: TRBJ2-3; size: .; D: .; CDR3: CASKVDTQYF; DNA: TGTGCCAGCAAGGTAGATACGCAGTATTTT
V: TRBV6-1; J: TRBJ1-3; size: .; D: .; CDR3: CASPFSTGHTIYF; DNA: TGTGCCAGCCCCTTTTCGACGGGACACACCATATATTTT
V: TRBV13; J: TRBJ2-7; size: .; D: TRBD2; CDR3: CASSPVGGGPYEQYF; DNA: TGTGCCAGCAGCCCCGTCGGGGGAGGGCCCTACGAGCAGTACTTC
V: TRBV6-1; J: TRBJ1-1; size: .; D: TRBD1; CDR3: CASSAEQGSTEAFF; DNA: TGTGCCAGCAGTGCCGAACAGGGGAGCACTGAAGCTTTCTTT
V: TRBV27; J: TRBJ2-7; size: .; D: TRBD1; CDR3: CASSSGTGRVREQYF; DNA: TGTGCCAGCAGCTCCGGGACAGGGAGGGTGCGGGAGCAGTACTTC
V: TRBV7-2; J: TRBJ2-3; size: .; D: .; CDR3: CASSARTPHTQYF; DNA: TGTGCCAGCAGCGCGAGGACACCCCATACGCAGTATTTT
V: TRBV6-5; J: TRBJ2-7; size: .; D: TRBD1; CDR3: CASSTGTGVYEQYF; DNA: TGTGCCAGCAGTACCGGGACAGGTGTCTACGAGCAGTACTTC
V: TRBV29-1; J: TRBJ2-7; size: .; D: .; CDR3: CSVVDTSYEQYF; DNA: TGCAGCGTTGTAGACACCTCTTACGAGCAGTACTTC
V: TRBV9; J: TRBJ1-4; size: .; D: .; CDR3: CASSVPGRNEKLFF; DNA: TGTGCCAGCAGCGTGCCGGGACGGAATGAAAAACTGTTTTTT
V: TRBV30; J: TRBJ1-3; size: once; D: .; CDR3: CAWSVGRGPGNTIYF; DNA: TGTGCCTGGAGTGTCGGGCGGGGGCCTGGAAACACCATATATTTT
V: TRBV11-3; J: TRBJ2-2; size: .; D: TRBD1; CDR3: CASSGQENTGELFF; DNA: TGTGCCAGCAGCGGACAGGAAAACACCGGGGAGCTGTTTTTT
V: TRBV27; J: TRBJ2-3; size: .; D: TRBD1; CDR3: CASSSEDREDTQYF; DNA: TGTGCCAGCAGTTCCGAGGACAGGGAAGATACGCAGTATTTT
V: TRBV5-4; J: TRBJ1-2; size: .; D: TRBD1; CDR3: CASSLGQGEQNTF; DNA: TGTGCCAGCAGCTTGGGACAGGGGGAGCAGAACACCTTC
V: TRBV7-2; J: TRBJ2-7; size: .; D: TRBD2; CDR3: CASSLMNPAGGYEQYF; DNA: TGTGCCAGCAGCCTAATGAACCCAGCGGGAGGTTACGAGCAGTACTTC
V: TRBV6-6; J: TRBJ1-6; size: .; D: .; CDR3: CASRGPSYNSPLHF; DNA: TGTGCCAGCAGGGGACCGTCTTATAATTCACCCCTCCACTTT
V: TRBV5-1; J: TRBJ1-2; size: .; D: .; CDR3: CASSLGTNYGYTF; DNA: TGCGCCAGCAGCTTGGGAACAAACTATGGCTACACCTTC
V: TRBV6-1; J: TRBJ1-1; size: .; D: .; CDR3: CASSGEPNTEAFF; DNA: TGTGCCAGCAGTGGAGAACCGAACACTGAAGCTTTCTTT
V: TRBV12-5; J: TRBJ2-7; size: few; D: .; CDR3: CASGLRGYEQYF; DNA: TGTGCTAGTGGCCTCCGAGGCTACGAGCAGTACTTC
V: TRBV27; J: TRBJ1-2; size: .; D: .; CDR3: CASREGFRGYTF; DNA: TGTGCCAGCAGGGAGGGTTTCCGGGGCTACACCTTC
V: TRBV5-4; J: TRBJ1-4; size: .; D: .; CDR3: CASSQTGPGVREKLFF; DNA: TGTGCCAGCAGCCAGACTGGTCCGGGAGTCCGTGAAAAACTGTTTTTT
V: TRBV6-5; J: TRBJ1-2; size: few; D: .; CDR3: CASSYSGDTYGYTF; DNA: TGTGCCAGCAGTTACTCAGGTGACACCTATGGCTACACCTTC